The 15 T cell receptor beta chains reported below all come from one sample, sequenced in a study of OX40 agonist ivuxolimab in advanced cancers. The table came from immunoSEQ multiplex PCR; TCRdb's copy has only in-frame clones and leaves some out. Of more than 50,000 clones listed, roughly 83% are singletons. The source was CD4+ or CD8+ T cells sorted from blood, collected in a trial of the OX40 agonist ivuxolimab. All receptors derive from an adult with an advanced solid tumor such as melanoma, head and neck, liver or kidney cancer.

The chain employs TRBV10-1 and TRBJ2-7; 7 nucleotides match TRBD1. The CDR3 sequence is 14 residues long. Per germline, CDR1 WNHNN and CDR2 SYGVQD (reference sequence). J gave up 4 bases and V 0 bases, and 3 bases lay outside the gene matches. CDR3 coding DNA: TGCGCCAGCAGTGAGTCAAACAGGGGATACGAGCAGTACTTC. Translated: CASSESNRGYEQYF.

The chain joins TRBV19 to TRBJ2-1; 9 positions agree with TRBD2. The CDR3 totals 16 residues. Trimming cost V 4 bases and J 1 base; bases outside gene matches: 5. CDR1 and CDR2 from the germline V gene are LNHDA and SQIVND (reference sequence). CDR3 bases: TGTGCCAGTAGTAGGGGACTAGCCATATCCTACAATGAGCAGTTCTTC. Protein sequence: CASSRGLAISYNEQFF.

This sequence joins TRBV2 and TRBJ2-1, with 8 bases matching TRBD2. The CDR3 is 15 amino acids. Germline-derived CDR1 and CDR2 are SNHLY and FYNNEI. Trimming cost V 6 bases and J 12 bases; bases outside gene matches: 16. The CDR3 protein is CASRLGGGPTRVQFF. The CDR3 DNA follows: TGTGCCAGCAGGCTGGGCGGGGGGCCGACAAGAGTGCAGTTCTTC.

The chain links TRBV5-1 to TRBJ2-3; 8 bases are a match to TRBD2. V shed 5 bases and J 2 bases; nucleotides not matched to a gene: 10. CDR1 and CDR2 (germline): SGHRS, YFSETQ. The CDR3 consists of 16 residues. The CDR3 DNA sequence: TGCGCCAGCAGAAACGGAGCGGGGGCCGACACAGATACGCAGTATTTT. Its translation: CASRNGAGADTDTQYF.

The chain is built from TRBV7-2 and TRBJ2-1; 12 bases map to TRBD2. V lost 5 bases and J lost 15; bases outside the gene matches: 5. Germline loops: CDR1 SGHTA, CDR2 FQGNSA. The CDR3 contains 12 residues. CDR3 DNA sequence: TGTGCCAGCAGCGCTAGCGGGAGGGCCTCGTTCTTC. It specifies CASSASGRASFF.

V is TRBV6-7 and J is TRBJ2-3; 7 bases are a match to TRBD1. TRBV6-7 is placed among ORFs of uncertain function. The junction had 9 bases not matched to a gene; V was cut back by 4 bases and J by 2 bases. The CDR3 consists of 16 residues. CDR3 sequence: CASSWDRRRTTDTQYF. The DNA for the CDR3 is TGTGCCAGCAGTTGGGACAGACGGAGAACCACAGATACGCAGTATTTT.

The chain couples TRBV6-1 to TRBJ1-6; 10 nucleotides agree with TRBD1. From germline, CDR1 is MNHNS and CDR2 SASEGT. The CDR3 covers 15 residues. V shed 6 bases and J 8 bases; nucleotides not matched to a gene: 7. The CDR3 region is CASRTRTGGDSPLHF. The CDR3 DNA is TGTGCCAGCAGGACTAGGACAGGGGGAGATTCACCCCTCCACTTT.

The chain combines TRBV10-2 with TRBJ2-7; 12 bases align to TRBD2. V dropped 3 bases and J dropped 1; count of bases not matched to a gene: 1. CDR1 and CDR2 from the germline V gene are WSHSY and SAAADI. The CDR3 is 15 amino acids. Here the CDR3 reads CASSDGLAGSYEQYF. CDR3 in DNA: TGCGCCAGCAGTGATGGACTAGCGGGATCCTACGAGCAGTACTTC.

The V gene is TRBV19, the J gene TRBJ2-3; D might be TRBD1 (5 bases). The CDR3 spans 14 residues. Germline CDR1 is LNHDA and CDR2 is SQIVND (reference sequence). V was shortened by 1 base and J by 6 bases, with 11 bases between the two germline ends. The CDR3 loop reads CASSIAQGPDTQYF. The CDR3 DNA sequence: TGTGCCAGTAGTATAGCCCAGGGTCCCGATACGCAGTATTTT.

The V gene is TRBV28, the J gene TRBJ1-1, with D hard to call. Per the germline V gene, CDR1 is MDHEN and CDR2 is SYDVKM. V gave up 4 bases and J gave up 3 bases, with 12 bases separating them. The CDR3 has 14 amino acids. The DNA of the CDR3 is TGTGCCAGCAGTTGGGGAGGGTTTGACACTGAAGCTTTCTTT. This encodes CASSWGGFDTEAFF.

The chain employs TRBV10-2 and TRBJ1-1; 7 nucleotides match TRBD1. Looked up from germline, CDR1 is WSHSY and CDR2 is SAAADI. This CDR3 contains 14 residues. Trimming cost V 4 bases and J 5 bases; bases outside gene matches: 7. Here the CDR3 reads CASSANPGGTEAFF. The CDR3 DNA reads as TGCGCCAGCAGTGCTAACCCAGGGGGTACTGAAGCTTTCTTT.

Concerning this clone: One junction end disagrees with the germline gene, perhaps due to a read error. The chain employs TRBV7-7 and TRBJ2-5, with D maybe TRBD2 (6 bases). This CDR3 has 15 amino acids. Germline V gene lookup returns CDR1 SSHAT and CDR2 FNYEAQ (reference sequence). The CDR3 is CASSLAGGSQETQYF. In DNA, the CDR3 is TGTGCTAGCAGCTTAGCTGGAGGGAGCCAAGAGACCCAGTACTTC.

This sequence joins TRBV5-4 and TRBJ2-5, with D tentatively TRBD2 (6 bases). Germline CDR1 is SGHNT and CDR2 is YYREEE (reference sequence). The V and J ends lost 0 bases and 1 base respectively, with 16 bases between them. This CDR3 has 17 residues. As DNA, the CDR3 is TGTGCCAGCAGCTTGGTTGGAGGGAGCGTACGCCAAGAGACCCAGTACTTC. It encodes CASSLVGGSVRQETQYF.

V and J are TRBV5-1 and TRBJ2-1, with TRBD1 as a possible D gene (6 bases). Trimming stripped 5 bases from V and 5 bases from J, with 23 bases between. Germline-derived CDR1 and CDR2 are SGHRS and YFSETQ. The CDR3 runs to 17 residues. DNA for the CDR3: TGCGCCAGCAGGCCCGACCCGGGGTGGGGGCGTGACAATGAGCAGTTCTTC. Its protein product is CASRPDPGWGRDNEQFF.

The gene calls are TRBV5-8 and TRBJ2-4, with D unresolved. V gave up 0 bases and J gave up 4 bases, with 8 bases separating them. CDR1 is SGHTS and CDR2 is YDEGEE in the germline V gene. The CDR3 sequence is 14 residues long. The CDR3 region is CASSLGDIKNIQYF. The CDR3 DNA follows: TGTGCCAGCAGCTTGGGCGACATAAAAAACATTCAGTACTTC.